Below are 7 T cell receptor beta chains sequenced from a single sample in a study of human CD8 memory T cell subsets. TCR beta was sequenced from UMI-tagged 5' RACE libraries. TCRdb reprocessed the 5' RACE reads, with one entry per CDR3 protein and no DNA. The table lists thousands of distinct CDR3 sequences. The specimen sequenced was CD8+ effector memory T cells (TEM) sorted from PBMCs. Subset: effector memory CD8 T cells, CCR7- CD45RO+ CD95+. These receptors were taken from a human donor in good health.

The CDR3 reads CASSATPGQGHNEQFF. This rearrangement joins TRBV6-4 to TRBJ2-1; TCRdb gives TRBD1 as the D gene, but with no DNA this cannot be confirmed. The CDR3 has 16 amino acids. From germline, CDR1 is MRHNA and CDR2 SNTAGT.

CDR3 residues: CSVDDRAFLNGYTF. The gene calls are TRBV29-1 and TRBJ1-2; TCRdb selects TRBD1, and the lack of DNA leaves this call unchecked. Germline V gene lookup returns CDR1 SQVTM and CDR2 ANQGSEA. The CDR3 has 14 residues.

The chain combines TRBV5-6 with TRBJ1-2. CDR1 and CDR2 (germline): SGHDT, YYEEEE. The CDR3 consists of 14 residues. CDR3 loop: CASSLGDPLYGYTF.

The V gene is TRBV14, the J gene TRBJ2-3; checking the TCRdb D call of TRBD2 is not possible without DNA. Germline values: CDR1 SGHDN, CDR2 FVKESK. There are 16 residues in the CDR3. This CDR3 is CASSLLMTRVTDTQYF.

V is TRBV29-1 and J is TRBJ2-2; TCRdb calls TRBD1, which cannot be checked without DNA. This CDR3 contains 14 residues. The V gene's germline CDR1 is SQVTM and CDR2 ANQGSEA. CDR3 region: CSVARPGDTGELFF.

The chain carries TRBV4-3 and TRBJ1-2; the D gene TCRdb calls, TRBD1, cannot be checked with no DNA. Germline CDR1 reads LGHNA; CDR2 reads YSLEER. This CDR3 is built from 13 residues. The CDR3 sequence: CASSQDGGSGYTF.

The chain recombines TRBV6-5 with TRBJ2-2. CDR3 length equals 15 residues. Germline V gene sequence: CDR1 MNHEY, CDR2 SVGAGI. CDR3 region: CASSYSTAATGELFF.